Sequencing of this TCR beta chain was carried out in a study of technical replicates of blood from a handful of donors. The V end lost 4 bases, the J end lost 8 bases, and 21 bases lay between the germline ends. Looked up from germline, CDR1 is SGHNT and CDR2 is YYREEE (reference sequence). The CDR3 is 15 residues long. Profiling relied on immunoSEQ multiplex PCR, and the TCRdb table lists in-frame clones only, not all of them. The sample carries some 70,000 clones, roughly 90% recorded once. The TCR comes from a human donor in good health. Some clones in this sample may be carry-over from other donors' samples. Material: PBMCs. The chain uses TRBV5-4 and TRBJ1-2; no reliable D call. In nucleotides, the CDR3 is TGTGCCAGCAGCCCGAGGCGAGATCGTCAAGGCGGCTACACCTTC. Translating it yields CASSPRRDRQGGYTF.